This passage covers 27 T cell receptor beta chains from one sample sequenced in a study of blood T cell repertoires in COVID-19. Measured with immunoSEQ multiplex PCR; TCRdb has only the in-frame clones, and not every one. There are about 300,000 clones in the sample; approximately 88% occur only once, and approximately 6.5% lies in the top ten. The sample comprised peripheral blood. The receptors come from a man between 18 and 35 years old who had recovered from COVID-19.

Turning to this clone: Other DNA sequences in the sample encode the same CDR3. V and J are TRBV12-3 or TRBV12-4 and TRBJ1-1; the D is unclear. The CDR3 consists of 12 residues. The ends were cut back, 6 bases at V and 2 bases at J, with 7 bases in the middle. The CDR3, as DNA: TGTGCCAGCAGCAGAGGAAACACTGAAGCTTTCTTT. The encoded protein is CASSRGNTEAFF.

This clone was observed a single time. This chain uses TRBV21-1 with TRBJ1-2; the DNA was not compared with TRBD1, the D call given in the table. TRBV21-1 is noted as a pseudogene. The CDR3 has 17 amino acids. The CDR3 here is CASSRLGQGLMDYGYTF. The CDR3 region has the DNA TGTGCCAGCAGCCGGCTTGGGCAGGGTTTGATGGACTATGGCTACACCTTC.

The chain uses TRBV3-1 (or the pseudogene TRBV3-2) and TRBJ2-5; 7 nucleotides match TRBD2. The length of the CDR3 is 14 residues. Germline CDR1 reads LGHDT; CDR2 reads YNNKEL (reference sequence). V gave up 1 base and J gave up 8 bases; unmatched junction bases: 7. The CDR3 DNA reads TGTGCCAGCAGCCAAGGGACATCGGGAGGCACCCAGTACTTC. It is translated as CASSQGTSGGTQYF.

The chain joins TRBV4-2 to TRBJ2-3, with 11 nucleotides matching TRBD1. CDR3 size: 15 residues. Trimming removed 1 base from V and 4 bases from J; junction bases left unmatched: 1. CDR1 is LGHNA, CDR2 YNFKEQ, per germline. The CDR3 bases are TGTGCCAGCAGCCAAGGGACAGGGGGCGCAGATACGCAGTATTTT. Its translation is CASSQGTGGADTQYF.

The chain is built from TRBV29-1 and TRBJ2-7, with 8 bases fitting TRBD1. V shed 5 bases and J 4 bases; nucleotides not matched to a gene: 1. Germline values: CDR1 SQVTM, CDR2 ANQGSEA. The CDR3 totals 11 residues. CDR3 in DNA: TGCAGCGTTCAGGGGGCGTACGAGCAGTACTTC. Its protein is CSVQGAYEQYF.

This sequence joins TRBV9 and TRBJ2-2; D unclear. V was clipped by 0 bases and J by 8 bases, with 8 bases between them. The CDR3 is 13 residues long. CDR1 SGDLS and CDR2 YYNGEE come from the germline V gene. CDR3 coding DNA: TGTGCCAGCAGCGTAGGAAACCGGGGGGAGCTGTTTTTT. Residues: CASSVGNRGELFF.

The rearrangement uses TRBV7-3 and TRBJ2-5, with 13 bases identical to TRBD2. The germline CDR1 and CDR2 sequences are SGHTA and FQGTGA. The ends lost 1 base at V and 3 bases at J; junction bases unmatched: 2. There are 16 residues in the CDR3. CDR3 sequence (DNA): TGTGCCAGCAGCTTAAGGACTAGCGGGAGTGAAGAGACCCAGTACTTC. Residues: CASSLRTSGSEETQYF.

V and J are TRBV2 and TRBJ2-1, with 7 bases that match TRBD1. The germline V gene encodes CDR1 SNHLY and CDR2 FYNNEI. With 5 bases clipped from V and 5 bases from J, the junction kept 9 bases outside the gene matches. This CDR3 spans 15 amino acids. CDR3 in amino acids: CASSPADRPNNEQFF. CDR3 in DNA: TGTGCCAGCAGTCCAGCGGACAGGCCTAACAATGAGCAGTTCTTC.

The chain couples TRBV11-3 to TRBJ1-1; D is ambiguous. CDR3 length equals 11 residues. Germline V CDR1 and CDR2: SGHNT, YENEEA. V lost 1 base, J lost 8 bases, and 5 bases lay in between. The CDR3 coding sequence is TGTGCCAGCAGCTTAGCCTACGAAGCTTTCTTT. It yields the protein CASSLAYEAFF.

This chain uses TRBV6-6 with TRBJ1-4; D is unresolved. The CDR3 length is 12 residues. Germline V gene data show CDR1 as MNHNY and CDR2 as SVGAGI (reference sequence). Between the trimmed V and J ends, which lost 6 bases and 6 bases, there was a span of 8 bases. The chain's CDR3 is CASSTRDEKLFF. CDR3 nucleotides: TGTGCCAGCAGCACCCGGGATGAAAAACTGTTTTTT.

This sequence joins TRBV11-2 and TRBJ2-7, with no clear D. The V end was cut by 5 bases, the J end by 2 bases, with 10 bases between. The CDR3 totals 13 residues. Per germline, CDR1 SGHAT and CDR2 FQNNGV. CDR3 in amino acids: CASSPGGPYEQYF. CDR3 DNA: TGTGCCAGCAGCCCCGGTGGGCCCTACGAGCAGTACTTC. The full variable domain, completed using reference TRBV11-2 and TRBJ2-7, is EAGVAQSPRYKIIEKRQSVAFWCNPISGHATLYWYQQILGQGPKLLIQFQNNGVVDDSQLPKDRFSAERLKGVDSTLKIQPAKLEDSAVYLCASSPGGPYEQYFGPGTRLTVT.

The chain combines TRBV19 with TRBJ2-3; D might be TRBD1 (6 bases). The germline CDR1 and CDR2 sequences are LNHDA and SQIVND (reference sequence). The V end lost 4 bases, the J end lost 3 bases, and 11 bases lay between the germline ends. CDR3 length: 14 amino acids. In nucleotides, the CDR3 is TGTGCCAGTAGTAGGAACAGGGAAACAGATACGCAGTATTTT. Encoded protein: CASSRNRETDTQYF.

This clone has just a few counts. V and J are TRBV23-1 and TRBJ1-4, with TRBD1 as a possible D gene (6 bases). TRBV23-1 is classed as an ORF, of uncertain function. The V gene lost 4 bases and the J gene lost 0 bases, with 12 bases spanning the gap. The CDR3 has 16 amino acids. Here the CDR3 DNA reads TGCGCCAGCAGTCGTCCGGACAGCGCAACTAATGAAAAACTGTTTTTT. Translation gives CASSRPDSATNEKLFF.

V usage is TRBV4-2 and J usage is TRBJ2-7; TRBD2 matches at 8 bases. V shed 8 bases, J shed 0 bases, and the junction held 6 bases outside the gene matches. The CDR3 loop spans 14 amino acids. The V gene's germline CDR1 is LGHNA and CDR2 YNFKEQ. CDR3 protein: CASREGSGSYEQYF. The CDR3 region has the DNA TGTGCCAGCCGGGAGGGGAGCGGCTCCTACGAGCAGTACTTC.

The gene calls are TRBV19 and TRBJ2-5, with 10 nucleotides matching TRBD2. Losses at the gene ends were 3 bases for V and 4 bases for J; bases not matched to a gene: 5. Germline V gene data show CDR1 as LNHDA and CDR2 as SQIVND (reference sequence). The CDR3 is made up of 15 amino acids. The DNA for the CDR3 is TGTGCCAGTAGTATTACTAGCGGGATAGCAGAGACCCAGTACTTC. As protein: CASSITSGIAETQYF.

The chain links TRBV13 to TRBJ2-5, with 8 nucleotides matching TRBD2. V was pared by 1 base and J by 3 bases, with 1 base of the junction left unmatched. Germline loops: CDR1 PRHDT, CDR2 FYEKMQ (reference sequence). The CDR3 is made up of 14 amino acids. The CDR3 protein is CASSLAGGEETQYF. For the CDR3, the DNA is TGTGCCAGCAGCTTAGCGGGGGGGGAAGAGACCCAGTACTTC.

The CDR3 loop is CASSQGVVITEAFF. The CDR3 coding sequence is TGTGCCAGTTCGCAGGGGGTCGTAATCACTGAAGCTTTCTTT. This chain joins TRBV19 and TRBJ1-1; 7 bases are shared with TRBD1. The CDR3 runs 14 residues. CDR1 and CDR2 from the germline V gene are LNHDA and SQIVND (reference sequence). The V and J ends lost 8 bases and 4 bases, in that order; junction bases with no gene match: 10.

The chain recombines TRBV12-3 or TRBV12-4 with TRBJ1-2; possibly TRBD1 for D (6 bases). CDR3 length: 13 amino acids. Trimming took 5 bases from V and 1 from J, leaving 8 bases between them. CDR3 region: CASSRTDNYGYTF. As DNA, the CDR3 is TGTGCCAGCAGTAGGACAGATAACTATGGCTACACCTTC.

The J gene is TRBJ2-7, the V gene TRBV27, with 7 bases that match TRBD1. Germline trimming cut 5 bases from V and 3 bases from J; bases unmatched to any gene: 4. This CDR3 is built from 13 residues. Germline V gene lookup returns CDR1 MNHEY and CDR2 SMNVEV (reference sequence). The CDR3 loop is CASSPTGDYEQYF. The CDR3, as DNA: TGTGCCAGCAGTCCAACAGGGGACTACGAGCAGTACTTC.

The gene calls are TRBV4-1 and TRBJ2-1, with TRBD2 matching over 9 bases. J was trimmed by 9 bases and V by 4 bases; bases with no gene match: 13. Germline CDR1 and CDR2: MGHRA and YSYEKL. The CDR3 is 16 residues long. Here the CDR3 reads CASSPPRAGGPTEQFF. The DNA for the CDR3 is TGCGCCAGCAGCCCACCCAGGGCGGGAGGGCCGACTGAGCAGTTCTTC.

The CDR3 is CASSLAYGTGDNQPQHF. The CDR3, as DNA: TGTGCCAGCAGCTTAGCTTACGGGACAGGCGACAATCAGCCCCAGCATTTT. This chain uses TRBV11-3 with TRBJ1-5; the match to TRBD1 covers 8 bases. Germline assignment: CDR1 SGHNT and CDR2 YENEEA. This CDR3 contains 17 residues. V shed 1 base and J 3 bases; nucleotides not matched to a gene: 8.

V usage is TRBV5-8 and J usage is TRBJ1-5; 12 nucleotides agree with TRBD1. V dropped 2 bases and J dropped 0; count of bases not matched to a gene: 9. Germline V CDR1 and CDR2: SGHTS, YDEGEE. The CDR3 spans 19 residues. This chain's CDR3 is CASSLTGTGGRGSNQPQHF. In DNA form, the CDR3 reads TGTGCCAGCAGCTTAACCGGGACAGGGGGCCGCGGTAGCAATCAGCCCCAGCATTTT.

The V and J genes are TRBV27 and TRBJ2-2; D is undetermined. The CDR3 is made up of 12 amino acids. Germline CDR1 MNHEY, CDR2 SMNVEV (reference sequence). The V and J ends lost 6 bases and 6 bases respectively, with 8 bases between them. This CDR3 reads CASSLGSGELFF. CDR3 coding DNA: TGTGCCAGCAGCCTCGGGTCCGGGGAGCTGTTTTTT.

The J gene is TRBJ1-1, the V gene TRBV5-1, with 7 positions matching TRBD1. Germline-derived CDR1 and CDR2 are SGHRS and YFSETQ. The CDR3 covers 17 residues. Unmatched junction bases numbered 10, after V lost 2 bases and J lost 0 bases. The CDR3 spells CASSFPRTGSMNTEAFF. The DNA for the CDR3 is TGCGCCAGCAGCTTCCCGAGGACAGGTTCCATGAACACTGAAGCTTTCTTT.

V is TRBV4-3 and J is TRBJ2-7; weak D call: TRBD1 (5 bases). The germline gives CDR1 LGHNA, CDR2 YSLEER. The CDR3 is 13 residues long. V shed 1 base and J shed 2 bases, with 6 bases lying between them. The CDR3 spells CASSQGRAYEQYF. CDR3 nucleotides: TGCGCCAGCAGCCAAGGCAGGGCCTACGAGCAGTACTTC.

This clone was seen a single time. The chain combines TRBV10-3 with TRBJ2-7, with D tentatively TRBD1 (5 bases). Between the trimmed V and J ends, which lost 4 bases and 2 bases, there was a span of 12 bases. The CDR3 spans 14 residues. CDR1 and CDR2 (germline): ENHRY, SYGVKD. This CDR3 reads CAISGDSAPYEQYF. The CDR3 region has the DNA TGTGCCATCAGTGGCGACAGCGCTCCCTACGAGCAGTACTTC.

The chain employs TRBV30 and TRBJ2-3, with 8 bases aligning to TRBD2. V shed 0 bases and J 6 bases; nucleotides not matched to a gene: 5. Germline CDR1 is GTSNPN and CDR2 is SVGIG (reference sequence). The CDR3 contains 14 residues. CDR3 protein: CAWSVGTSADTQYF. CDR3 nucleotide sequence: TGTGCCTGGAGTGTGGGGACTAGTGCCGATACGCAGTATTTT.